This T cell receptor (beta chain) derives from a study of CXCR3-negative and CXCR3-positive naive CD8 T cells. Study-level points and caveats: Naive subsets were similarly diverse, while memory CD8+ repertoires were much less diverse. Hydrophobicity of TRB CDR3s was greater in CXCR3-positive naive cells than in CXCR3-negative naive cells.

Germline CDR1 is MDHEN and CDR2 is SYDVKM. This CDR3 has 14 amino acids. All TRB cDNA libraries came from 5' RACE performed with UMI labels. From the 5' RACE reads, TCRdb lists one entry per CDR3 protein and no DNA. The listing records approximately 88,000 distinct CDR3 sequences. Comment on this clonotype: Its antigen is unidentified.

Sequencing was done on a sample of naive CXCR3- CD8+ T cells from blood. The subset denotes: CD45RO-CCR7+CD27+CD95- naive CD8+ T cells lacking CXCR3 (TNR3-). The clonotype comes from a human donor in good health. Some clones in this sample may be carry-over from other donors' samples. V and J are TRBV28 and TRBJ1-6. CDR3 residues: CASSPRGPRSPLHF.